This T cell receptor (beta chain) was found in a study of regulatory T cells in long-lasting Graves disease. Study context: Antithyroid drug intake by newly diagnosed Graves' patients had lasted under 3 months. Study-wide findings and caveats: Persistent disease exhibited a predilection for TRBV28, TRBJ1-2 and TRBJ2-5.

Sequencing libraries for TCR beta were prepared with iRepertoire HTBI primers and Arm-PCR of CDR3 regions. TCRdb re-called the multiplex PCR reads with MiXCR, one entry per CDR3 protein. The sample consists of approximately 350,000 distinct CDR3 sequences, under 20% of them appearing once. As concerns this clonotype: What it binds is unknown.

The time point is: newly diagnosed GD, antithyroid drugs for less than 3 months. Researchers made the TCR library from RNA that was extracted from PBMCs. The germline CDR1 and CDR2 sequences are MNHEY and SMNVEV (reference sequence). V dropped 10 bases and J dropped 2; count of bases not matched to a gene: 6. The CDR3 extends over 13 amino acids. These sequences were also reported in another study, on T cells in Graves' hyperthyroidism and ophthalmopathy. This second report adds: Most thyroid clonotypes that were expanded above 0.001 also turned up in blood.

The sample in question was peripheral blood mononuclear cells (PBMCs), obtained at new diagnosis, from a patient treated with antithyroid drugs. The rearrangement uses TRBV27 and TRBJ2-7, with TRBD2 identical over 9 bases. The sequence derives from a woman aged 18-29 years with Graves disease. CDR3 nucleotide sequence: TGTGCCACTGGGCTAGCGGGGCCCTACGAGCAGTACTTC. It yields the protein CATGLAGPYEQYF.